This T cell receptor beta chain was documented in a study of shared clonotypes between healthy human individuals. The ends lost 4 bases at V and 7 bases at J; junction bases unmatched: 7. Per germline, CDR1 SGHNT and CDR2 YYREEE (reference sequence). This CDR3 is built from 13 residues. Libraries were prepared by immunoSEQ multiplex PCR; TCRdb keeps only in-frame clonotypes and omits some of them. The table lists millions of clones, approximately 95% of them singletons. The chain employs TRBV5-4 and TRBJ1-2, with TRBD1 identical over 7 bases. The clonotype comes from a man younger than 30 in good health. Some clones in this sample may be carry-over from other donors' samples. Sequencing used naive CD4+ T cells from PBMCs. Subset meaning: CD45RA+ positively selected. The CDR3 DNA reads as TGTGCCAGCAGCCACGACAGGGCTAGTGGCTACACCTTC. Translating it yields CASSHDRASGYTF.